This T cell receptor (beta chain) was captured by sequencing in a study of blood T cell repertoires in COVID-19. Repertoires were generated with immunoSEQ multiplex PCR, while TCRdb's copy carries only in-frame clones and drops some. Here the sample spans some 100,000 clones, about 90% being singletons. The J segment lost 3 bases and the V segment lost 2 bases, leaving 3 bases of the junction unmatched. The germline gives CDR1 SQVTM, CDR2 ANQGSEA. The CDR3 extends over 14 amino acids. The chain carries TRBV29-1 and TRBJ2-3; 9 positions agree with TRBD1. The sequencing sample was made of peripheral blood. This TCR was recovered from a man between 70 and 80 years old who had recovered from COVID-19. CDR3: CSVEWDRETDTQYF. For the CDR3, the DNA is TGCAGCGTTGAATGGGACAGGGAGACAGATACGCAGTATTTT.